The 2 T cell receptor beta chains below all came from one sample that was sequenced in a study of blood T cells in healthy people across ages (dated by TCRdb to the mid-2010s). Library prep was done by 5' RACE. Sequenced using an Illumina HiSeq 2500. A second 7 to 11 cycle PCR used a sample-barcoded 5' primer and a J-beta primer mix. The public reads were quality trimmed at Q25 with fastp and then assembled into clones with MiXCR by TCRdb, keeping productive beta chains. Entries are consolidated by CDR3 protein sequence, retaining the most common genes and DNA. The sample table shows 980,000 or so distinct CDR3 sequences, and around 49% are seen once. The biggest ten clones account for around an eighth of the sample. Sequenced sample: blood. The source of these receptors is a man younger than 40 in good health.

There are many counts of this clonotype. This sequence joins TRBV10-3 and TRBJ2-1; D is perhaps TRBD2 (5 bases). This CDR3 spans 14 amino acids. CDR1 ENHRY and CDR2 SYGVKD come from the germline V gene. The V end was cut by 3 bases, the J end by 3 bases, with 9 bases between. The DNA for the CDR3 is TGTGCCATCAGTGATGACGGGGACTACAATGAGCAGTTCTTC. As protein: CAISDDGDYNEQFF.

The chain recombines TRBV29-1 with TRBJ2-3; D is perhaps TRBD2 (5 bases). From germline, CDR1 is SQVTM and CDR2 ANQGSEA. Trimming stripped 5 bases from V and 0 bases from J, with 15 bases between. The CDR3 consists of 15 residues. In DNA, the CDR3 is TGCAGCGTTCTCGAGACGGGATATAGCACAGATACGCAGTATTTT. It translates to CSVLETGYSTDTQYF.